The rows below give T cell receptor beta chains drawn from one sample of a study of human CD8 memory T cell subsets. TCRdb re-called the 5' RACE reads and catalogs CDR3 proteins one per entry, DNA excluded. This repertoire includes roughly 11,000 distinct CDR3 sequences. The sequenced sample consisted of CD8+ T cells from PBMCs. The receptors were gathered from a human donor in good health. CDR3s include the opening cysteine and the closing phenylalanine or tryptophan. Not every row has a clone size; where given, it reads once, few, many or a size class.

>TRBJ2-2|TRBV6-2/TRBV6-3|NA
CASSYSKYGTTGELFF
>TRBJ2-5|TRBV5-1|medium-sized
CASSLGQRYQETQYF
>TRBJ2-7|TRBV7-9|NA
CASNQGQTYEQYF
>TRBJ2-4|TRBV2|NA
CASSDSWQLAKNIQYF
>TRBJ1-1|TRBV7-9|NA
CASSSLFQKEAFF
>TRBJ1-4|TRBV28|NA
CASSFLGSGGSEKLFF
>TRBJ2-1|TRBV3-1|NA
CASSQDGSPINEQFF
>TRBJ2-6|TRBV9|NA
CASSSFNVLTF
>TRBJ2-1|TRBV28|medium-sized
CASASSLSGAYNEQFF
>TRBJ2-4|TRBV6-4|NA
CASSEKDQKNIQYF
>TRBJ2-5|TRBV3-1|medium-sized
CASSPESGTGIETQYF
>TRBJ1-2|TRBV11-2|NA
CASSPTANYGYTF
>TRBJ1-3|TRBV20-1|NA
CSARDPGGLIGNTIYF
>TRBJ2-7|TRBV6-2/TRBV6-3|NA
CASSYLGQRILEQYF
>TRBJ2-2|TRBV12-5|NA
CASGFTTDRVGGRLNTGELFF
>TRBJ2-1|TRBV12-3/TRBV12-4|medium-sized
CASSPDRSTAHNEQFF
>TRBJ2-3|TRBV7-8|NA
CASSAFGRTSDTQYF
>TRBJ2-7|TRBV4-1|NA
CASSREDRGQYEQYF
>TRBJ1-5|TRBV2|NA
CASSEIVTELNQPQHF
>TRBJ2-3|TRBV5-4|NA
CASSFGTDTQYF
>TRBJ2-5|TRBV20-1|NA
CSATDPLGQETQYF
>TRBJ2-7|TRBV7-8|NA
CASSTGQGALLRQYF
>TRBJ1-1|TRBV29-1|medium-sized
CSVRTGGTEAFF
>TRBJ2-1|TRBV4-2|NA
CASSQEFSGSPEQFF
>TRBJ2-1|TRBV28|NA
CASSPQSSYNEQFF
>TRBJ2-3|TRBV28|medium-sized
CASSKPATGGVADTQYF
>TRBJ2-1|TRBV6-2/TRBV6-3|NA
CASSWEYTEQFF
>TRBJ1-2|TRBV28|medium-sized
CASSSPVDIPYGYTF
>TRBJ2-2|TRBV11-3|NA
CASSSMTEANTGELFF
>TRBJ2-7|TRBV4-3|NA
CASSQDTGQGYEQYF
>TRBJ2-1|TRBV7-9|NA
CASSPTDNLEQFF
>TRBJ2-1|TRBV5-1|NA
CASSWDNEQFF
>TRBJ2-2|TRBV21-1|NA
CASSRPGQGHTGELFF
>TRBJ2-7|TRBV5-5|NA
CASSLEVANSYEQYF